This T cell receptor beta chain was captured in a study of shared clonotypes between healthy human individuals. All the donors were Caucasian adults who lived in Nashville, Tennessee. Trimming shortened V by 0 bases and J by 3 bases, and 12 bases separated the two germline ends. The CDR3 length is 16 residues. Germline V gives CDR1 SEHNR, CDR2 FQNEAQ (reference sequence). General study results and limits: Non-shared clonotypes had lower generation probabilities than clonotypes shared by all four sorted-subset donors.

Produced via immunoSEQ multiplex PCR; TCRdb's table is partial and in-frame only. There are about 2.5 million clones in the sample; around 93% occur only once, and 0.37% lies in the top ten. A word on this clone: What it binds is not known.

The receptor was isolated from a man aged 18 to 29 in good health. Some clones in this sample may be carry-over from other donors' samples. The material sequenced was naive CD4+ T cells from PBMCs. The subset is: CD45RA+ positively selected. The chain employs TRBV7-9 and TRBJ2-1; D possibly corresponds to TRBD2 (6 bases). The CDR3 sequence: CASSLARGRFYNEQFF. The CDR3 region has the DNA TGTGCCAGCAGCTTAGCTCGGGGGAGATTCTACAATGAGCAGTTCTTC. Looking up the rest from reference TRBV7-9 and TRBJ2-1 gives the full variable domain: DTGVSQNPRHKITKRGQNVTFRCDPISEHNRLYWYRQTLGQGPEFLTYFQNEAQLEKSRLLSDRFSAERPKGSFSTLEIQRTEQGDSAMYLCASSLARGRFYNEQFFGPGTRLTVL.